This T cell receptor (beta chain) was sequenced for a study of patients and donors after allogeneic stem cell transplantation. TCRdb re-analysed the RT-PCR reads in MiXCR, keeping a single row per CDR3 protein. The repertoire includes 84,000 or so distinct CDR3 sequences, 48% of them detected once, and 50% to 75% sits in the top ten. The sequence was collected from a human donor who was either an allogeneic HSCT recipient or a stem cell or donor lymphocyte infusion donor (not recorded which). It is not recorded whose cells these are; they may come from a transplant donor. Sequencing was done on a sample of blood, either unsorted or a sorted T cell fraction (not recorded which).

CDR3 protein: CASSFLFMGQSSYEQYF. The CDR3 region has the DNA TGTGCCAGCAGTTTTCTTTTTATGGGACAGAGCTCCTACGAGCAGTACTTC. This chain uses TRBV28 with TRBJ2-7; 7 nucleotides align to TRBD1. Germline loops: CDR1 MDHEN, CDR2 SYDVKM. CDR3 length equals 17 residues. Losses at the gene ends were 3 bases for V and 0 bases for J; bases not matched to a gene: 11.